This TCR beta chain was sequenced for a study of vaccination and CD4 T cells after COVID-19. Overall study context: Sample collection from a few convalescent patients took place at day 14 and days 161 to 241 post-vaccination.

Remarks on this clonotype: Its antigen is still unknown. No conserved phenylalanine or tryptophan is present at the end of the CDR3, so a read error is the likely explanation.

The time point denotes: late sampling 161 to 241 days after vaccination in three convalescent patients. Points from the study as a whole: Median SARS-CoV-2-reactive clonotypes rose from 21 to 38, not significantly.

One entry per CDR3 protein results from TCRdb running MiXCR on the PCR reads. The sample contains some 33,000 distinct CDR3 sequences, about 35% of which appear only once. The specimen was CD4+ T cells from blood, collected about 7 months after SARS-CoV-2 vaccination. The source is a human donor who had recovered from COVID-19.

CDR3 coding DNA: TGTGCCAGCAGTGGTCCTATACTAGCGGAGCCCACAGATACGCAGTATTCT. Amino acids: CASSGPILAEPTDTQYS. This chain links TRBV6-1 with TRBJ2-3; 8 nucleotides match TRBD2. The CDR3 totals 17 residues. Germline trimming cut 4 bases from V and 2 bases from J; bases unmatched to any gene: 11. CDR1 and CDR2 (germline): MNHNS, SASEGT.